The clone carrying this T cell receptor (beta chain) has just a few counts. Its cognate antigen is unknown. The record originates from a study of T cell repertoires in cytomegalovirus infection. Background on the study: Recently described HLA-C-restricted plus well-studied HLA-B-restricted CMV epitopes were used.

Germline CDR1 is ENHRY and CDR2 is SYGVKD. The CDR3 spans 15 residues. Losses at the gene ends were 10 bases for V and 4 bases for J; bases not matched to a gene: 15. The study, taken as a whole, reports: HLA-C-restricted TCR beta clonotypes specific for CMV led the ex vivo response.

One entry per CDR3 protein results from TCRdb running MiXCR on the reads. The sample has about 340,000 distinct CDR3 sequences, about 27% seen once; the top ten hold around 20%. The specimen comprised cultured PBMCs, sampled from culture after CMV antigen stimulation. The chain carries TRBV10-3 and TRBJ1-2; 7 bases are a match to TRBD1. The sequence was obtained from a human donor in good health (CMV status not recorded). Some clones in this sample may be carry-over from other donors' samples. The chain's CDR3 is CATNSRGGDSYGYTF. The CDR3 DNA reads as TGTGCCACTAACTCCCGGGGTGGGGACAGCTATGGCTACACCTTC.